This T cell receptor beta chain was sequenced during a study of cytomegalovirus exposure and HLA in healthy donors. Study-wide context: In terms of ancestry, the Caucasian-associated cluster contained roughly 81% of the approximately 400 genotyped donors. Findings of the study overall: According to the study, roughly 180 TCR beta chains were cytomegalovirus-associated.

The PCR had 60 Vbeta and 13 Jbeta primers. Generated by immunoSEQ multiplex PCR, the TCRdb table keeps only in-frame clones and is missing some. The data contain a few hundred thousand clones, 60% to 80% of them seen just once; the ten biggest clones take up under 3%. Points on this clone: Its target is not known.

Samples came from healthy bone marrow donors. V shed 5 bases and J 6 bases; nucleotides not matched to a gene: 8. CDR1 and CDR2 (germline): SGHTA, FQGNSA. The CDR3 spans 14 residues. The V call is TRBV7-2, the J call TRBJ2-7; 9 positions agree with TRBD1. This clonotype originated in a woman in her 30s in good health and CMV-seronegative. Input material: PBMCs. CDR3 sequence: CASSQGTGSREQYF. The CDR3 DNA follows: TGTGCCAGCAGCCAGGGGACAGGGAGTCGCGAGCAGTACTTC.